This is a list of T cell receptor beta chains from one sample in a study of Graves' ophthalmopathy and Graves' hyperthyroidism. MiXCR was run by TCRdb on the multiplex PCR reads, yielding one entry per CDR3 protein. The sample yields 500,000 to 800,000 distinct CDR3 sequences, under 50% seen once. Source material: peripheral blood. All receptors come from an adult man with Graves' ophthalmopathy. Both conserved end residues are trimmed from each CDR3. Fields, in order: J gene, V gene, CDR3 protein.

TRBJ1-4,TRBV4-1,ASSQVRTVEKLF
TRBJ2-7,TRBV2,ASSERQARRYEQY
TRBJ2-2,TRBV4-2,ASSQGTGNTGELF
TRBJ1-4,TRBV3-1,ASSQGQRSEKLF
TRBJ2-5,TRBV6-6,ASSYGRDTSETQY
TRBJ1-2,TRBV29-1,SVDRAGANYGYT
TRBJ1-2,TRBV20-1,SARKGGGHGYT
TRBJ2-5,TRBV7-2,ASAAAGRPYQETQY
TRBJ1-1,TRBV5-1,ASSLGGGMSTEAF
TRBJ1-3,TRBV7-2,ASSLVSGLSGNTIY
TRBJ2-5,TRBV29-1,SLTVGETQY
TRBJ1-2,TRBV20-1,SSVAGASGYT
TRBJ2-7,TRBV10-3,AISESEAPYEQY
TRBJ1-6,TRBV25-1,ASSGKRGSPLH
TRBJ1-6,TRBV2,ALGGQGADNSPLH
TRBJ2-5,TRBV25-1,ASVEPGGRGETQY
TRBJ2-6,TRBV6-1,ASSELGNGANVLT
TRBJ1-1,TRBV19,ASLSVNTEAF
TRBJ1-1,TRBV20-1,RAAQGQRIYGTEAF
TRBJ1-2,TRBV20-1,SAEDRTGGWYGYT
TRBJ2-5,TRBV29-1,SAAPGRGIETQY
TRBJ2-2,TRBV4-2,ASSQVGFGELF
TRBJ2-6,TRBV7-9,ASSFRLSRSSGANVLT
TRBJ1-3,TRBV25-1,ASSLIYQGTGNTIY
TRBJ2-7,TRBV19,ASSKDRGQY
TRBJ1-5,TRBV10-3,AISLSGQGLLQPQH
TRBJ2-7,TRBV6-5,ASSYGDSLTYEQY
TRBJ1-6,TRBV6-5,ASSEGVNSPLH
TRBJ2-7,TRBV7-6,ASSPPSGEAREQY
TRBJ2-3,TRBV2,ASSPDRVESSTDTQY
TRBJ2-5,TRBV7-2,ASSQEGGAVNRETQY
TRBJ1-1,TRBV2,ASSAGTGGTTEAF
TRBJ1-6,TRBV7-9,ASSLVDRGRSPLH
TRBJ1-1,TRBV20-1,SASLWQMNTEAF
TRBJ1-2,TRBV5-1,ASSLRAGRDGYT
TRBJ1-2,TRBV29-1,SVGGGAPDYGYT
TRBJ2-7,TRBV9,ASSVKWEPLYEQY
TRBJ1-4,TRBV10-3,AISDGGTVGKLF
TRBJ2-5,TRBV7-9,ASSLSLGRGLQETQY
TRBJ2-7,TRBV6-1,ASSEGHGDSDEQY
TRBJ2-7,TRBV2,ASSGLSALYEQY
TRBJ2-7,TRBV29-1,SVGEGFLEQY
TRBJ1-5,TRBV2,ASSDFGQFQPQH
TRBJ2-2,TRBV7-3,ASSLGYGELF
TRBJ2-7,TRBV7-2,ASSLDGGPYEQY